These T cell receptor beta chains were read from a single sample in a study of response to subunit inactivated influenza vaccine. Each CDR3 protein is one row after TCRdb ran MiXCR on the RT-PCR reads. This table holds just over 300,000 distinct CDR3 sequences, about a fifth found once. The sequencing here drew on PBMCs from blood, taken approximately 20 months after vaccination. All receptors come from a man in his fifties or sixties who received an inactivated influenza vaccine. CDR3s include the opening cysteine and the closing phenylalanine or tryptophan. D genes are given only for firm matches. Size is omitted from some rows. Given values are once, few, many or a class for expanded clones.

size	V	D	J	DNA	CDR3
many	TRBV5-1	.	TRBJ1-1	TGCGCCAGCAGCAAAGGGGGGGCTAAGGCTGAAGCTTTCTTT	CASSKGGAKAEAFF
few	TRBV27	.	TRBJ2-1	TGTGCCAGCAGTTTATCCACAGGGCGCAATGAGCAGTTCTTC	CASSLSTGRNEQFF
many	TRBV4-1	TRBD1	TRBJ1-5	TGCGCCAGCAGCCGCTCGACAGGGGCTAGCAATCAGCCCCAGCATTTT	CASSRSTGASNQPQHF
few	TRBV7-2	.	TRBJ1-2	TGTGCCAGCAGCTACCGGGACATCTTTGTATTTCATGGCTACACCTTC	CASSYRDIFVFHGYTF
.	TRBV5-1	.	TRBJ1-2	TGCGCCAGCAGCTTGGGAGACGCTAACTATGGCTACACCTTC	CASSLGDANYGYTF
many	TRBV3-1	.	TRBJ1-1	TGTGCCAGCCGCCTAGAGGGCACTGAAGCTTTCTTT	CASRLEGTEAFF
.	TRBV3-1	.	TRBJ1-1	TGTGCCAGCAGCCAAGACGTCCGGCACACTGAAGCTTTCTTT	CASSQDVRHTEAFF
few	TRBV19	.	TRBJ2-7	TGTGCCAGTAGCGCTTCACGAGGGAACTACGAGCAGTACTTC	CASSASRGNYEQYF
.	TRBV28	TRBD1	TRBJ1-4	TGTGCCAGCAGCCAGGACAGGGGGAATGAAAAACTGTTTTTT	CASSQDRGNEKLFF
.	TRBV7-9	.	TRBJ2-5	TGTGCCAGCAGCTCCGGCGGATGGTACCAAGAGACCCAGTACTTC	CASSSGGWYQETQYF